The T cell receptor (beta chain) described here comes from a study of blood T cell repertoires in COVID-19. The CDR3 loop spans 18 amino acids. Germline CDR1 is SGHRS and CDR2 is YFSETQ. V lost 2 bases to trimming and J lost 2 bases, with 19 bases between them. Patients at the Seattle site were enrolled during active infection and followed longitudinally. Generated by immunoSEQ multiplex PCR, the TCRdb table keeps only in-frame clones and is missing some. The data contain roughly 190,000 clones, roughly 90% of them seen just once; the ten biggest clones take up about 10%. Material: peripheral blood. This clonotype originated in a woman aged 55 to 70 with COVID-19, enrolled during active disease. The chain links TRBV5-1 to TRBJ1-4; the D gene is possibly TRBD1 (6 bases). CDR3 region: CASSFGSWGRGTNEKLFF. CDR3 nucleotides: TGCGCCAGCAGCTTCGGATCTTGGGGTAGGGGGACTAATGAAAAACTGTTTTTT.